The T cell receptor (beta chain) under discussion was sequenced for a study of cytotoxic CD8 clonotypes in ibrutinib-treated CLL. Study at large: Some 25 partial and 2 complete responses; at median roughly 70 months, approximately 14 remitted, about twelve progressed. General study findings and limits: Public clonotypes were rare and shrank or held steady on treatment.

Produced via immunoSEQ multiplex PCR; TCRdb's table is partial and in-frame only. This table has approximately 130,000 clones, around four fifths appearing once. Germline V gene sequence: CDR1 SGHNT, CDR2 YYREEE (reference sequence). V shed 0 bases and J shed 8 bases, with 8 bases lying between them. The CDR3 is 12 amino acids. Concerning this clone itself: The antigen is not known.

The receptor's source is a human donor with chronic lymphocytic leukemia. The source material was PBMCs, sampled after 24 months of ibrutinib treatment. The gene calls are TRBV5-4 and TRBJ1-2; no firm D call. The CDR3 DNA sequence: TGTGCCAGCAGCTTGGAGGTTGGGGGCTACACCTTC. Amino acid sequence: CASSLEVGGYTF.